Presented here are 10 T cell receptor beta chains from one specimen sequenced in a study of cytomegalovirus exposure and HLA in healthy donors (dated by TCRdb to about 2017). The method behind the library was the immunoSEQ multiplex PCR assay. Drawn from immuneACCESS, this table holds only the in-frame rearrangements with V and J called that TCRdb kept. Clones are partly lost; checked studies trace under half to an unresolved V gene and leave the rest unexplained. Counted in this sample were 80,000 to 100,000 clones; roughly 87% of them appeared once. The leading ten clones occupy around 6% of the sample. Sequencing was carried out using PBMCs. These receptors were taken from a man between 18 and 29 years old in good health and CMV-seropositive.

The genes are TRBV6-1 and TRBJ1-3, with D possibly being TRBD1 (6 bases). CDR3 length: 14 amino acids. V lost 8 bases, J lost 4 bases, and 15 bases lay in between. The germline V gene has CDR1 MNHNS and CDR2 SASEGT. The CDR3 DNA sequence: TGTGCCAGCGGAGAGTGGGGGCCGGGAAACACCATATATTTT. It translates to CASGEWGPGNTIYF.

DNA of the CDR3: TGTGCCAGCAGCTCCCCTTCTGCGGGAGGCTACGAGACCCAGTACTTC. It translates to CASSSPSAGGYETQYF. The rearrangement joins TRBV5-6 to TRBJ2-5; TRBD2 matches 8 bases. The V gene end was trimmed by 3 bases and the J gene end by 5 bases; junction bases not matched to a gene: 12. Germline CDR1 and CDR2: SGHDT and YYEEEE. This CDR3 is built from 16 residues.

The chain has TRBV19 and TRBJ1-6; 7 bases map to TRBD1. V shed 5 bases, J shed 5 bases, and the junction held 6 bases outside the gene matches. Germline V gene lookup returns CDR1 LNHDA and CDR2 SQIVND (reference sequence). The CDR3 loop spans 15 amino acids. CDR3 DNA sequence: TGTGCCAGTAGTGACCGGGACAGCCATAATTCACCCCTCCACTTT. Translation: CASSDRDSHNSPLHF. Full variable domain (outside the CDR3, taken from reference TRBV19 and TRBJ1-6): DGGITQSPKYLFRKEGQNVTLSCEQNLNHDAMYWYRQDPGQGLRLIYYSQIVNDFQKGDIAEGYSVSREKKESFPLTVTSAQKNPTAFYLCASSDRDSHNSPLHFGNGTRLTVT.

The V call is TRBV27, the J call TRBJ2-5, with D perhaps TRBD2 (5 bases). TRBJ2-7 matches the DNA end more closely, so the J call is doubtful. CDR1 and CDR2 (germline): MNHEY, SMNVEV (reference sequence). The CDR3 runs to 13 residues. The CDR3 DNA reads as TGTGCCAGCATGGGAGCAGGTGGCTACGAGCAGTACTTC. It is translated as CASMGAGGYEQYF.

The genes are TRBV6-5 and TRBJ2-5; D possibly corresponds to TRBD1 (5 bases). V shed 0 bases and J shed 1 base, with 9 bases lying between them. The germline CDR1 and CDR2 sequences are MNHEY and SVGAGI. CDR3 length equals 15 residues. The CDR3 loop is CASSYSLRVQETQYF. The CDR3 region has the DNA TGTGCCAGCAGTTACTCCCTCAGGGTCCAAGAGACCCAGTACTTC.

This rearrangement joins TRBV10-2 to TRBJ2-2; 14 bases map to TRBD2. With V trimmed by 8 bases and J by 5 bases, 16 bases remained unmatched. The germline CDR1 and CDR2 sequences are WSHSY and SAAADI. The CDR3 has 19 residues. DNA for the CDR3: TGCGCCAGCCGCAGGCTCGGGACTAGCGGGAGAGAGGGGACCGGGGAGCTGTTTTTT. This sequence encodes CASRRLGTSGREGTGELFF.

The V and J genes are TRBV7-2 and TRBJ1-3, with D unclear. V lost 4 bases, J lost 0 bases, and 7 bases lay in between. CDR1 and CDR2 (germline): SGHTA, FQGNSA. The CDR3 consists of 14 residues. In DNA form, the CDR3 reads TGTGCCAGCAGCTCCGGGTACTCTGGAAACACCATATATTTT. Translated: CASSSGYSGNTIYF.

The sample holds a few counts of this clone. This sample also contains other DNA sequences that code for the same CDR3. V and J are TRBV7-2 and TRBJ2-5; 10 bases map to TRBD2. Germline V gene data show CDR1 as SGHTA and CDR2 as FQGNSA. After removal of 3 bases from V and 2 bases from J, the junction contained 3 bases not matched to a gene. This CDR3 comprises 15 residues. The CDR3 spells CASSLASGSQETQYF. DNA for the CDR3: TGTGCCAGCAGCTTGGCTAGCGGGAGTCAAGAGACCCAGTACTTC.

The J gene is TRBJ2-5, the V gene TRBV4-3, with 12 bases identical to TRBD2. The CDR3 totals 15 residues. Germline CDR1 and CDR2: LGHNA and YSLEER. Trimming took 3 bases from V and 9 from J; bases not matched to a gene: 8. As DNA, the CDR3 is TGCGCCAGCAGCCAGGTCGCTAGCGGGGGGGCGGCCCAGTACTTC. This sequence encodes CASSQVASGGAAQYF.

The chain employs TRBV11-1 and TRBJ2-5; D is ambiguous. This CDR3 region has 15 residues. Trimming took off 5 bases at V and 0 bases at J, with 13 bases between the two ends. The V gene's germline CDR1 is SGHAT and CDR2 FQDESV (reference sequence). Written as DNA, the CDR3 is TGTGCCAGCAGCACAGTTGGGTCCTACCAAGAGACCCAGTACTTC. Protein product: CASSTVGSYQETQYF.